Reported below is one T cell receptor (beta chain). The table lists this clonotype with a few counts. Its antigen is currently not known. A junction end diverges from the germline sequence, so it may reflect a read error. Data came from an Illumina HiSeq 2500. Quantitative 5'-RACE with molecular barcodes was the method used to prepare the TCR beta libraries. In the original analysis: To identify disease-linked TCR variants, a new computational method was used, one built on a probabilistic model of VDJ rearrangement. In-frame beta chains were kept once TCRdb had trimmed the public reads at Q25 with fastp and called clones with MiXCR. Entries are consolidated by CDR3 protein sequence, retaining the most common genes and DNA. The V and J calls here are based on TCRdb, not the publication. In all, the sample holds roughly 200,000 distinct CDR3 sequences, and approximately 24% of those were seen once. The ten largest clones take up under 8% of the sample.

Reading the germline V gene gives CDR1 SNHLY and CDR2 FYNNEI. The CDR3 runs 11 residues from the cysteine to the phenylalanine. Kept here is only the CDR3 DNA, which spans 33 bases and is read in frame from base 1. These data originate in a study of CD8 T cells in ankylosing spondylitis (dated 2017 in TCRdb). With respect to the entire study: T cell receptor beta repertoires were profiled in healthy donors and ankylosing spondylitis patients so that disease-linked TCR variants could be found. The full study cohort comprised 25 or so ankylosing spondylitis patients and 110 or so healthy donors. Samples of peripheral blood were taken, and for ankylosing spondylitis patients, synovial fluid was collected as well.

Broader findings and caveats from the paper: Some motif variants had previously been reported in the synovial fluid and blood of reactive arthritis patients, which suggests shared mechanisms of disease initiation. A CD8+ phenotype was shown by the disease-linked clones, which were found at relatively low frequencies in peripheral blood. Significant enrichment of the disease-linked clones was reported in matched synovial fluid samples from ankylosing spondylitis patients. Blood from ankylosing spondylitis patients appeared to be characterized by a TCR beta motif composed of 7 to 9 highly homologous amino acid variants.

Sequenced material: blood, either unsorted or a sorted T cell fraction (not recorded which). This receptor was taken from a male donor with ankylosing spondylitis or in good health (not recorded which). The rearrangement combines TRBV2 with TRBJ2-5, with no confident D gene call. The DNA sequence reads TGTGCCAGCAGTGAACGAGCAGGTATCGACTTC. Translated, this is CASSERAGIDF.